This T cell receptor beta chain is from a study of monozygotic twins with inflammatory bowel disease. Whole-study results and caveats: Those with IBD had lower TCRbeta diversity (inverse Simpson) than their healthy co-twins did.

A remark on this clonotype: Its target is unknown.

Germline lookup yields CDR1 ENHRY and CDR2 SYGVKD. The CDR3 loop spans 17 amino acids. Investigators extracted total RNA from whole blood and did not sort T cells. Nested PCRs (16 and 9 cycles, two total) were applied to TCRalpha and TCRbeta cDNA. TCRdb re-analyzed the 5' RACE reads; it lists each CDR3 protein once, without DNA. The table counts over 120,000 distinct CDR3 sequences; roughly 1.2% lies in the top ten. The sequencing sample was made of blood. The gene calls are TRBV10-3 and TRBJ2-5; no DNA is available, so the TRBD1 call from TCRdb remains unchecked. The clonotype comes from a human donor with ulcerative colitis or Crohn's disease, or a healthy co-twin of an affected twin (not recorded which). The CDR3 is CAILTGFGLRSQETQYF.